This passage covers 25 T cell receptor beta chains from one sample sequenced in a study of T cell repertoires in cytomegalovirus infection (dated by TCRdb to between 2018 and 2021). No cognate antigen is known for these TCRs. Instrument used: Illumina HiSeq 1500. The public reads were run again by TCRdb, first through fastp at Q25 and then through MiXCR, and only productive beta chains were kept. Here each entry gathers all rows of one CDR3 protein and keeps the most common genes and DNA. The sample table contains 75,000 to 100,000 distinct CDR3 sequences; only one count was recorded for 25% to 30% of them. The ten biggest clones cover about 65% of the sample. The sample's treatment or condition label is to be understood as: in vitro stimulation with specific CMV peptide epitopes to enrich CMV-specific T cells. This specimen consisted of CD8+ T cells from cultured PBMCs, obtained from culture after CMV antigen stimulation. These receptor sequences come from a human donor in good health (CMV status not recorded). Some clones in this sample may be carry-over from other donors' samples.

V gene TRBV20-1 combines with J gene TRBJ1-4; 11 nucleotides line up with TRBD1. The CDR3 spans 18 residues. Germline V lookup: CDR1 DFQATT, CDR2 SNEGSKA (reference sequence). V lost 6 bases and J lost 7; bases outside the gene matches: 19. The CDR3 region is CSAIPGQGVEGTFEKLFF. DNA of the CDR3: TGCAGTGCCATCCCGGGACAGGGGGTCGAAGGGACCTTTGAAAAACTGTTTTTT.

The V gene is TRBV7-6, the J gene TRBJ2-3; D is possibly TRBD1 or TRBD2 (5 bases each). Germline V gene data show CDR1 as SGHVS and CDR2 as FNYEAQ. The CDR3 is 16 residues long. V lost 4 bases and J 0 bases, leaving 14 bases between the germline ends. The CDR3 nucleotides read TGTGCCAGCAGCTCCTCCGGGACGGAGAGCACAGATACGCAGTATTTT. Amino acids: CASSSSGTESTDTQYF.

The chain combines TRBV14 with TRBJ1-3; maybe TRBD1 (6 bases). The V gene's germline CDR1 is SGHDN and CDR2 FVKESK. This CDR3 region has 17 residues. The germline V and J ends were trimmed by 6 bases and 4 bases, with 22 bases remaining between them. CDR3 DNA sequence: TGTGCCAGCAGTCCGAGACCTTTTCCGGGACAAGGAAACACCATATATTTT. This translates into CASSPRPFPGQGNTIYF.

The chain uses TRBV7-6 and TRBJ1-1; TRBD1 is a possible D gene (6 bases). Germline assignment: CDR1 SGHVS and CDR2 FNYEAQ. V dropped 5 bases and J dropped 2 bases, with 15 bases sitting between them. This CDR3 spans 15 amino acids. CDR3 sequence reads: CASSRTDSLNTEAFF. The CDR3 nucleotides are TGTGCCAGCAGCCGAACGGACAGTCTAAACACTGAAGCTTTCTTT.

The J gene is TRBJ2-7, the V gene TRBV7-9; 13 nucleotides line up with TRBD2. CDR3 length: 16 residues. With 5 bases clipped from V and 1 base from J, the junction kept 5 bases outside the gene matches. The germline V gene encodes CDR1 SEHNR and CDR2 FQNEAQ (reference sequence). This CDR3 is CASSPGTSGESYEQYF. Here the CDR3 DNA reads TGTGCCAGCAGCCCAGGGACTAGCGGGGAATCCTACGAGCAGTACTTC.

This clonotype came up a few times. The chain combines TRBV6-5 with TRBJ2-2, with TRBD2 identical over 13 bases. Looked up from germline, CDR1 is MNHEY and CDR2 is SVGAGI. Unmatched junction bases numbered 5, after V lost 2 bases and J lost 5 bases. The CDR3 totals 17 residues. CDR3 nucleotide sequence: TGTGCCAGCAGTTACGGACTAGCGGGGGTGGTTACCGGGGAGCTGTTTTTT. Protein product: CASSYGLAGVVTGELFF.

This clonotype was seen a handful of times. The rearrangement joins TRBV4-1 to TRBJ1-2; unclear D gene. Germline-derived CDR1 and CDR2 are MGHRA and YSYEKL. CDR3 size: 17 residues. The V end was cut by 0 bases, the J end by 4 bases, with 18 bases between. CDR3: CASSQDRTASLGYGYTF. For the CDR3, the DNA is TGCGCCAGCAGCCAAGATCGAACAGCCTCCTTGGGCTATGGCTACACCTTC.

The rearrangement uses TRBV7-9 and TRBJ1-5; no clear D gene. Germline V gives CDR1 SEHNR, CDR2 FQNEAQ (reference sequence). The ends were cut back, 3 bases at V and 5 bases at J, with 14 bases in the middle. This CDR3 region has 15 residues. For the CDR3, the DNA is TGTGCCAGCAGCTTGGACGGAGGGCGGGATCAGCCCCAGCATTTT. It is translated as CASSLDGGRDQPQHF.

V and J are TRBV7-6 and TRBJ2-1; D is perhaps TRBD1 or TRBD2 (5 bases each). The V gene's germline CDR1 is SGHVS and CDR2 FNYEAQ. CDR3 length: 19 amino acids. The ends were cut back, 5 bases at V and 0 bases at J, with 23 bases in the middle. The CDR3: CASSQAGTLPSSSYNEQFF. CDR3 nucleotides: TGTGCCAGCAGCCAGGCCGGGACGCTCCCCTCGAGCTCCTACAATGAGCAGTTCTTC.

This clonotype was seen more than once but under ten times. The chain combines TRBV20-1 with TRBJ2-3; TRBD2 matches at 10 bases. V lost 0 bases to trimming and J lost 3 bases; unmatched junction nucleotides: 12. The germline V gene has CDR1 DFQATT and CDR2 SNEGSKA (reference sequence). The CDR3 extends over 18 amino acids. CDR3 bases: TGCAGTGCTAGAGACCCCGAGGGAGCGGGGGGGGGGACAGATACGCAGTATTTT. It yields the protein CSARDPEGAGGGTDTQYF.

This clonotype was observed a few times. V usage is TRBV5-4 and J usage is TRBJ1-5; the D gene is possibly TRBD1 (5 bases). With 2 bases removed from V and 5 bases from J, the gap between germline ends came to 11 bases. Germline-derived CDR1 and CDR2 are SGHNT and YYREEE (reference sequence). This CDR3 comprises 14 residues. The CDR3 here is CASSFMGGDQPQHF. In DNA, the CDR3 is TGTGCCAGCAGCTTTATGGGGGGTGATCAGCCCCAGCATTTT.

This clonotype has ten or more counts. The chain combines TRBV27 with TRBJ2-7; a weak D match, TRBD1 (7 bases). Trimming shortened V by 5 bases and J by 1 base, and 18 bases separated the two germline ends. This CDR3 has 16 amino acids. Germline assignment: CDR1 MNHEY and CDR2 SMNVEV (reference sequence). The CDR3 here is CASSPIRQGGSYEQYF. The DNA of the CDR3 is TGTGCCAGCAGTCCGATCCGACAGGGAGGTTCCTACGAGCAGTACTTC.

The J gene is TRBJ2-1, the V gene TRBV7-3, with no clear D. The CDR3 spans 14 residues. CDR1 is SGHTA and CDR2 is FQGTGA in the germline V gene. The ends were cut back, 0 bases at V and 0 bases at J, with 3 bases in the middle. DNA of the CDR3: TGTGCCAGCAGCTTAACGGCCTCCTACAATGAGCAGTTCTTC. It yields the protein CASSLTASYNEQFF.

This clonotype was counted a few times. The V and J genes are TRBV7-8 and TRBJ1-1; D unclear. The V gene's germline CDR1 is SGHVS and CDR2 FQNEAQ. The length of the CDR3 is 14 residues. V was pared by 5 bases and J by 0 bases, with 10 bases between. The CDR3 nucleotides are TGTGCCAGCAGCCCACTCGTCATGAACACTGAAGCTTTCTTT. Its translation: CASSPLVMNTEAFF.

The chain's CDR3 is CASTDGHPGETQYF. DNA for the CDR3: TGTGCCAGCACTGACGGCCACCCTGGGGAGACCCAGTACTTC. The genes are TRBV19 and TRBJ2-5, with unresolved D. The length of the CDR3 is 14 residues. The V end was cut by 9 bases, the J end by 5 bases, with 19 bases between. Germline CDR1 reads LNHDA; CDR2 reads SQIVND (reference sequence).

The rearrangement links TRBV24-1 to TRBJ2-5; 7 positions match TRBD1. The CDR3 length is 15 residues. Losses at the gene ends were 7 bases for V and 5 bases for J; bases not matched to a gene: 12. Per the germline V gene, CDR1 is KGHDR and CDR2 is SFDVKD. The CDR3 loop reads CATSEKGAGRETQYF. CDR3 DNA: TGTGCCACCAGCGAAAAGGGGGCGGGCCGGGAGACCCAGTACTTC.

This clonotype was detected ten times or more. The CDR3 sequence: CASRDGSVGYTF. Written as DNA, the CDR3 is TGTGCCAGCAGAGACGGCTCGGTGGGCTACACCTTC. The J gene is TRBJ1-2, the V gene TRBV12-3 or TRBV12-4, with no clear D. This CDR3 is 12 amino acids long. V was pared by 6 bases and J by 8 bases, with 13 bases between.

The chain is built from TRBV5-5 and TRBJ2-2, with D hard to call. This CDR3 spans 14 amino acids. The ends were cut back, 6 bases at V and 7 bases at J, with 16 bases in the middle. CDR1 and CDR2 from the germline V gene are SGHKS and YYEKEE (reference sequence). CDR3: CASTNGGIGGELFF. CDR3 nucleotides: TGTGCCAGCACCAACGGTGGGATCGGCGGGGAGCTGTTTTTT.

In its sample, this clonotype was seen many times. This chain uses TRBV28 with TRBJ1-2; TRBD1 matches 12 bases. Per the germline V gene, CDR1 is MDHEN and CDR2 is SYDVKM. The CDR3 is 16 amino acids. J was trimmed by 4 bases and V by 5 bases; bases with no gene match: 8. DNA for the CDR3: TGTGCCAGCAGTCCCGGGACAGGGGGCCCTCTCTATGGCTACACCTTC. Protein product: CASSPGTGGPLYGYTF.

This clonotype was found a few times. The chain joins TRBV19 to TRBJ2-7, with a weak D call TRBD2 (6 bases). There are 16 residues in the CDR3. V gave up 4 bases and J gave up 0 bases, with 16 bases separating them. Germline CDR1 is LNHDA and CDR2 is SQIVND (reference sequence). CDR3 in DNA: TGTGCCAGTAGTACCCGGGGCGGGGTGAGCTCCTACGAGCAGTACTTC. Amino acids: CASSTRGGVSSYEQYF.

This clonotype was seen at least ten times. The chain recombines TRBV13 with TRBJ1-2; D gene ambiguous. CDR3 length: 13 amino acids. CDR1 and CDR2 (germline): PRHDT, FYEKMQ (reference sequence). Trimming stripped 4 bases from V and 8 bases from J, with 14 bases between. The CDR3: CASSSDGNPGYTF. CDR3 nucleotide sequence: TGTGCCAGCAGCTCAGACGGAAACCCCGGCTACACCTTC.

The chain recombines TRBV25-1 with TRBJ2-3; D gene unclear. Deletions cut 3 bases from V and 9 bases from J, with 4 bases between. Germline V gives CDR1 MGHDK, CDR2 SYGVNS. This CDR3 comprises 10 residues. Here the CDR3 DNA reads TGTGCCAGCAGTGATTACACGCAGTATTTT. Residues: CASSDYTQYF.

The chain employs TRBV12-3 or TRBV12-4 and TRBJ2-7; 9 positions agree with TRBD1. The V and J ends lost 5 bases and 2 bases, in that order; junction bases with no gene match: 13. The CDR3 is made up of 17 amino acids. CDR3 nucleotides: TGTGCCAGCAGTACTCACCCTGGACAGGGGATGACCTACGAGCAGTACTTC. Translating it yields CASSTHPGQGMTYEQYF.

The chain uses TRBV11-2 and TRBJ2-5, with no clear D. CDR3 size: 14 residues. Trimming pared 0 bases from V and 5 bases from J, leaving 10 bases between. Germline V gives CDR1 SGHAT, CDR2 FQNNGV. CDR3 sequence: CASSLDPSRETQYF. The DNA for the CDR3 is TGTGCCAGCAGCTTAGACCCGAGTCGGGAGACCCAGTACTTC. The whole variable domain, remainder taken from reference TRBV11-2 and TRBJ2-5, is EAGVAQSPRYKIIEKRQSVAFWCNPISGHATLYWYQQILGQGPKLLIQFQNNGVVDDSQLPKDRFSAERLKGVDSTLKIQPAKLEDSAVYLCASSLDPSRETQYFGPGTRLLVL.

This clonotype came up a few times. The rearrangement uses TRBV28 and TRBJ2-3, with a tentative D call TRBD2 (5 bases). CDR1 is MDHEN, CDR2 SYDVKM, per germline. With 7 bases removed from V and 2 bases from J, the gap between germline ends came to 16 bases. The length of the CDR3 is 15 residues. The CDR3 reads CASIERERDTDTQYF. CDR3 nucleotides: TGTGCCAGCATCGAAAGGGAGCGAGACACAGATACGCAGTATTTT.